This T cell receptor (beta chain) was sequenced in a study of sequential checkpoint blockade in melanoma. The treatment: randomized to nivolumab then ipilimumab (arm A) or the reverse (arm B). The table came from immunoSEQ multiplex PCR; TCRdb's copy has only in-frame clones and leaves some out. The table includes about 28,000 clones, 77% detected once. This CDR3 is 14 amino acids long. CDR1 is SEHNR, CDR2 FQNEAQ, per germline (reference sequence). The V end lost 7 bases, the J end lost 2 bases, and 14 bases lay between the germline ends. The input for sequencing was CD8+ T cells sorted from blood (inferred from file names), taken from a patient given nivolumab and ipilimumab in sequence. This sequence was found in a human donor with melanoma. This chain uses TRBV7-9 with TRBJ1-2, with a possible D match to TRBD1 (6 bases). The CDR3 region is CASTPGHENYGYTF. As DNA, the CDR3 is TGTGCCAGCACCCCGGGACACGAAAACTATGGCTACACCTTC.